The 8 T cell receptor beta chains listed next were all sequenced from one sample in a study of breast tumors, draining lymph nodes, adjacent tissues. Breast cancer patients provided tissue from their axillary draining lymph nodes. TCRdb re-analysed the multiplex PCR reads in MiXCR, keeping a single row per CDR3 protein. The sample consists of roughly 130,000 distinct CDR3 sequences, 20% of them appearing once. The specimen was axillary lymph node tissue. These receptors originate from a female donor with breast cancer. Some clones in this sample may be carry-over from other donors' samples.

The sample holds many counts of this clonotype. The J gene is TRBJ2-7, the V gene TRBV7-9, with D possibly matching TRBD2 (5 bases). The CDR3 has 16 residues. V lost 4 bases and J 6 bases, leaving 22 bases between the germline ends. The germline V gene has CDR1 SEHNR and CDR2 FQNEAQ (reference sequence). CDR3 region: CASSYGVGQKEGEQYF. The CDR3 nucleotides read TGTGCCAGCAGCTATGGTGTCGGGCAAAAAGAGGGCGAGCAGTACTTC.

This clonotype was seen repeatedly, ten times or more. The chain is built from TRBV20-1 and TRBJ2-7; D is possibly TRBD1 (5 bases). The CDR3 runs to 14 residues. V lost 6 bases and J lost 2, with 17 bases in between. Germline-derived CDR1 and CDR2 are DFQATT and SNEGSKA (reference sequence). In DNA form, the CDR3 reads TGCAGTGCAAACGACAGATCCCGGGCCTACGAGCAGTACTTC. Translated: CSANDRSRAYEQYF.

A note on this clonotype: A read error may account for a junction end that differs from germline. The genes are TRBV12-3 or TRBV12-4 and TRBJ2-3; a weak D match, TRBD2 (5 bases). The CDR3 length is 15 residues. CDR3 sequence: CASSLGPRGTDTRYF. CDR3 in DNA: TGTGCCAGCAGTTTAGGGCCTCGGGGTACAGATACGCGGTATTTT.

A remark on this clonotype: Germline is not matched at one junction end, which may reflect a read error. The DNA of the CDR3 is TGTGCCAGCAGCTTGGGGGCGATGAGGGGAAAACTGTTATTT. It yields the protein CASSLGAMRGKLLF. J is TRBJ1-4 and V is TRBV5-6, with D possibly being TRBD1 (5 bases). CDR3 length: 14 residues. In germline, CDR1 is SGHDT, CDR2 YYEEEE. Based on the CDR3 plus reference TRBV5-6 and TRBJ1-4, the full variable domain is DAGVTQSPTHLIKTRGQQVTLRCSPKSGHDTVSWYQQALGQGPQFIFQYYEEEERQRGNFPDRFSGHQFPNYSSELNVNALLLGDSALYLCASSLGAMRGKLLFGSGTQLSVL.

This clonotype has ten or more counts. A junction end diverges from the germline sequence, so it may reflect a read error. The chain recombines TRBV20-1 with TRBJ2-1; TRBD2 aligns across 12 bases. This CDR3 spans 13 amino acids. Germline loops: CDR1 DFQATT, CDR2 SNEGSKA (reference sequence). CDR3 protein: CGARPGTSGPLFF. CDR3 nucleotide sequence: TGCGGTGCCCGCCCCGGGACTAGCGGGCCCTTGTTCTTC.

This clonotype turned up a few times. The DNA of the CDR3 is TGTGCCAGCACCCTAAAGGCGGGGGTGACTAATGAAAAACTGTTTTTT. Protein product: CASTLKAGVTNEKLFF. The J gene is TRBJ1-4, the V gene TRBV11-1, with D perhaps TRBD1 (5 bases). V was trimmed by 7 bases and J by 2 bases, leaving 17 bases between them. Germline V CDR1 and CDR2: SGHAT, FQDESV (reference sequence). The CDR3 spans 16 residues.

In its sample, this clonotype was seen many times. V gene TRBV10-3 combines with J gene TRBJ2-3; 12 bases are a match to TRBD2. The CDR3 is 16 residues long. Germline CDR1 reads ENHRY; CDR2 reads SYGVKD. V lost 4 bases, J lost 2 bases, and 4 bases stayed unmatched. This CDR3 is CAISGTSGGTTDTQYF. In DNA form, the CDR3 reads TGTGCCATCAGTGGCACTAGCGGGGGGACCACAGATACGCAGTATTTT.

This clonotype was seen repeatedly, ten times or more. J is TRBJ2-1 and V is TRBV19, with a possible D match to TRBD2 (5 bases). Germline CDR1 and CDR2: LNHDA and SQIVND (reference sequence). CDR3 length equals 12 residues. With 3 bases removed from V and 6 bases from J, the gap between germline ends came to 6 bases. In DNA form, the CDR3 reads TGTGCCAGTAGTATCGGGGTCAATGAGCAGTTCTTC. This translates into CASSIGVNEQFF.